This T cell receptor (beta chain) came from a study of T cell responses to AZD1222 COVID-19 vaccine. Whole-study results and caveats: The reported proportion of spike-specific TCRs targeting unmutated variant regions was nearly half. Every sample of the repertoires postdated the peak T cell response. Females outnumbered males among donors, who were mostly white British; clonal diversity was possibly underestimated.

Comment on this clone: Its specificity is not known.

V shed 2 bases and J 0 bases; nucleotides not matched to a gene: 3. Germline CDR1 and CDR2: SNHLY and FYNNEI. This CDR3 spans 15 amino acids. The method was immunoSEQ multiplex PCR; TCRdb's version includes in-frame clones alone and lacks a portion of them. This table holds around 140,000 clones, more than 85% found once. The sequenced sample was peripheral blood, obtained 28 days after the second AZD1222 dose. The chain recombines TRBV2 with TRBJ1-1, with TRBD1 matching 7 bases. The receptor was derived from an adult who received the AZD1222 COVID-19 vaccine. This CDR3 reads CASSETGVLNTEAFF. DNA of the CDR3: TGTGCCAGCAGTGAAACAGGGGTTCTGAACACTGAAGCTTTCTTT.